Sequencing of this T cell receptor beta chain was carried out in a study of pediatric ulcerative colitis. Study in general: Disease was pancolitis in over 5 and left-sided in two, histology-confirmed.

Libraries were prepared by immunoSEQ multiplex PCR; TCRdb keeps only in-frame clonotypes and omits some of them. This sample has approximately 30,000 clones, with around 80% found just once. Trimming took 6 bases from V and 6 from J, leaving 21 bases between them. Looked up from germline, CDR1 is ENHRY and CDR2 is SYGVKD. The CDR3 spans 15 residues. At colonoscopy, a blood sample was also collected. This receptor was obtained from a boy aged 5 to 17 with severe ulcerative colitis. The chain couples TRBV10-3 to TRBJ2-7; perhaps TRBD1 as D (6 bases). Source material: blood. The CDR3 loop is CAISREGDAVPEQYF. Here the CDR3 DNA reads TGTGCCATCAGCAGAGAGGGGGACGCGGTCCCCGAGCAGTACTTC.